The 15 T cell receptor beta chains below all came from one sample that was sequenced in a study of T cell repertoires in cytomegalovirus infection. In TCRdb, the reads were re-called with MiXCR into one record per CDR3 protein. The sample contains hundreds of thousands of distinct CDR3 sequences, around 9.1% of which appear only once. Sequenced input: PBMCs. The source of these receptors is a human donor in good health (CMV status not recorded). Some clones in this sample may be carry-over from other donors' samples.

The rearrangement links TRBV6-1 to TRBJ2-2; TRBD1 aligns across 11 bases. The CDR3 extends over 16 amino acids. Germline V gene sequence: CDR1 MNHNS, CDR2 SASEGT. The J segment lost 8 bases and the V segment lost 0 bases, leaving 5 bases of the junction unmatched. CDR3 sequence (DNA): TGTGCCAGCAGTGAAGCCCGGACAGGGGGCAATGGGGAGCTGTTTTTT. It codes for CASSEARTGGNGELFF.

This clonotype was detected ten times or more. This CDR3 is CASSQPGLAGGKTQYF. CDR3 sequence (DNA): TGTGCCAGCAGCCAGCCGGGACTAGCGGGGGGAAAGACCCAGTACTTC. The chain couples TRBV4-2 to TRBJ2-5; 15 bases map to TRBD2. V trimming: 3 bases; J trimming: 6 bases; junction bases outside the gene matches: 5. Germline assignment: CDR1 LGHNA and CDR2 YNFKEQ. The CDR3 has 16 residues.

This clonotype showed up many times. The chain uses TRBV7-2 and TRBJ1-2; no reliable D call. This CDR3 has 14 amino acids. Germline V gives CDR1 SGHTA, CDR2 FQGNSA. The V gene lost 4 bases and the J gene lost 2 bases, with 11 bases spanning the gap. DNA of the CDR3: TGTGCCAGCAGCTCGGACGCCTCGAACTATGGCTACACCTTC. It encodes CASSSDASNYGYTF.

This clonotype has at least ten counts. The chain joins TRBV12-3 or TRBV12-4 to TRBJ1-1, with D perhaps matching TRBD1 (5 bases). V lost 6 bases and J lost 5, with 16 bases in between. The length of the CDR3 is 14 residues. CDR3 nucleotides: TGTGCCAGCAGCCGCAGGGTGGAGGGTACTGAAGCTTTCTTT. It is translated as CASSRRVEGTEAFF.

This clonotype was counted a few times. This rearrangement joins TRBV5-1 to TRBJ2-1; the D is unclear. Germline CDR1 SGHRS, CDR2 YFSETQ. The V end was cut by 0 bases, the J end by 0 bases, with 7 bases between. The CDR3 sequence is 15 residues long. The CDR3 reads CASSLGTNSYNEQFF. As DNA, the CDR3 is TGCGCCAGCAGCTTGGGGACCAACTCCTACAATGAGCAGTTCTTC.

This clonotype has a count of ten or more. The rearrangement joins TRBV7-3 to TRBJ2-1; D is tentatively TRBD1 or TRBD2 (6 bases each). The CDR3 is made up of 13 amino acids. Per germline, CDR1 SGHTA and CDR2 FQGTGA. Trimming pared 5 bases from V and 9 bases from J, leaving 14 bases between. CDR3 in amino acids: CASSLIGGLEQFF. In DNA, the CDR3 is TGTGCCAGCAGCCTAATAGGGGGGCTTGAGCAGTTCTTC. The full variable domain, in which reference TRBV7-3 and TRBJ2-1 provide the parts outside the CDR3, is GAGVSQTPSNKVTEKGKYVELRCDPISGHTALYWYRQSLGQGPEFLIYFQGTGAADDSGLPNDRFFAVRPEGSVSTLKIQRTERGDSAVYLCASSLIGGLEQFFGPGTRLTVL.

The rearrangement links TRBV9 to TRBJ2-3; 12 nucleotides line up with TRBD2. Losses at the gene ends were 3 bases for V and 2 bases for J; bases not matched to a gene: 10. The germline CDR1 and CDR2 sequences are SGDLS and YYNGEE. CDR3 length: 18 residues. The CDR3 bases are TGTGCCAGCAGCGCCCGTTACACTAGCGGGGGGATCACAGATACGCAGTATTTT. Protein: CASSARYTSGGITDTQYF.

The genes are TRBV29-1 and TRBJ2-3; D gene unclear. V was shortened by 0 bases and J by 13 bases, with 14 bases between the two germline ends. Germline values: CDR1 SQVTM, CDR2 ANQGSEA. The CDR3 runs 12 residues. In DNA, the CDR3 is TGCAGCGTTGAAGATAACCAAGGTCGGGAGTATTTT. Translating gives CSVEDNQGREYF.

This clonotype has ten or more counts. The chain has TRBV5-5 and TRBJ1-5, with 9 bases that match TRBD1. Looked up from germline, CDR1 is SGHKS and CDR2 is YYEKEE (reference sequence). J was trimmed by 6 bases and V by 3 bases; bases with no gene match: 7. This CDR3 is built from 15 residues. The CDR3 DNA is TGTGCCAGCAGCTCCGGGACAGGGATAATTCAGCCCCAGCATTTT. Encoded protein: CASSSGTGIIQPQHF.

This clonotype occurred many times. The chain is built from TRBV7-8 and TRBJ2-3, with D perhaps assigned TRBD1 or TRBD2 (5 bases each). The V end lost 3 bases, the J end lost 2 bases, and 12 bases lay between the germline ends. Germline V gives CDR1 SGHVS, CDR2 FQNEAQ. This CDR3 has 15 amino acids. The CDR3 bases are TGTGCCAGCAGCTTCACGGGGCGTGACACAGATACGCAGTATTTT. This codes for CASSFTGRDTDTQYF. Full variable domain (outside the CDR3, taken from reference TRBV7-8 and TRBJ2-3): GAGVSQSPRYKVAKRGQDVALRCDPISGHVSLFWYQQALGQGPEFLTYFQNEAQLDKSGLPSDRFFAERPEGSVSTLKIQRTQQEDSAVYLCASSFTGRDTDTQYFGPGTRLTVL.

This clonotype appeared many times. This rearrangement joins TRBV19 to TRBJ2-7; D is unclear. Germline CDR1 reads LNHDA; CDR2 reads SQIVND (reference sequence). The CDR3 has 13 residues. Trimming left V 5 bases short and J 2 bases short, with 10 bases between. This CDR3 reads CASSPGNPYEQYF. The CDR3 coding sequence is TGTGCCAGTAGTCCTGGGAACCCCTACGAGCAGTACTTC.

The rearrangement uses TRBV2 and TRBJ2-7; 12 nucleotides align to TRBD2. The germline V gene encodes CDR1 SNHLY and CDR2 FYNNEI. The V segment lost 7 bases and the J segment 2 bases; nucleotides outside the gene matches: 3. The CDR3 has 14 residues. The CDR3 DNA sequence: TGTGCCAGCACTGGACTAGCGGGAACCTACGAGCAGTACTTC. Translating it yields CASTGLAGTYEQYF.

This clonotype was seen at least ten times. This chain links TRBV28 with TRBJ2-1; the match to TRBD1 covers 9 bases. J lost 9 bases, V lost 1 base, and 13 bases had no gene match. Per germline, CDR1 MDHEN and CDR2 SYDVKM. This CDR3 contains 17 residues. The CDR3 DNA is TGTGCCAGCAGTTTATTTTTAGACAGGGGGAATTTAGGTGAGCAGTTCTTC. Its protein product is CASSLFLDRGNLGEQFF.

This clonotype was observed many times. The CDR3 DNA sequence: TGTGCCAGCAGCTCCTCGCGTGGACAGCTCCAGACCCAGTACTTC. Amino acid sequence: CASSSSRGQLQTQYF. This chain joins TRBV7-8 and TRBJ2-5; weak D call: TRBD1 (6 bases). Trimming shortened V by 4 bases and J by 6 bases, and 18 bases separated the two germline ends. Germline assignment: CDR1 SGHVS and CDR2 FQNEAQ. The CDR3 has 15 amino acids.

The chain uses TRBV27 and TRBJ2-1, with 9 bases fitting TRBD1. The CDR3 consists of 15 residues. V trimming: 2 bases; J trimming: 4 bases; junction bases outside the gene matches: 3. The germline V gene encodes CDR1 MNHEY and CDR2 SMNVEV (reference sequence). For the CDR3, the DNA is TGTGCCAGCAGTTTAGGGACAGGGCAGTACAATGAGCAGTTCTTC. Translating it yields CASSLGTGQYNEQFF.